The TCR beta chain described here comes from a study of identical twins. Study-level results: Models, which agreed with sharing between unrelated individuals, nonetheless underestimated the out-of-frame TCR alpha sharing seen in monozygotic twins. Zero-insertion analyses might be partly confounded by invariant T cells like MAIT and iNKT. With abundant cord blood beta clonotypes, insertions were fewer; memory repertoires showed no such pattern.

In regard to this clonotype: As yet, its antigen is unknown.

V shed 6 bases and J shed 8 bases, with 14 bases lying between them. The germline gives CDR1 ENHRY, CDR2 SYGVKD. The CDR3 is made up of 13 amino acids. Addition of a universal primer site occurred through template switching, and cDNA carried unique molecular identifiers. MiXCR, run by TCRdb on the 5' RACE reads, gives a single entry per CDR3 protein. The sample lists approximately 670,000 distinct CDR3 sequences; roughly 6% were seen once. This clonotype was sampled from a man aged 18 to 29 in good health. Input material: naive T cells sorted from blood. The chain joins TRBV10-3 to TRBJ1-3, with D hard to call. CDR3: CAIRSTETDTIYF. For the CDR3, the DNA is TGTGCCATCAGGTCGACGGAGACCGACACCATATATTTT.